Presented here are 27 T cell receptor beta chains from one specimen sequenced in a study of blood T cell repertoires in COVID-19. Sequencing was performed with immunoSEQ multiplex PCR; in TCRdb, only in-frame clones are kept and a portion is missing. This table holds 250,000 to 350,000 clones, 90% found once. The specimen was PBMCs or T cells enriched from blood (not recorded which). The receptors derive from a woman aged 18-35 years with acute COVID-19.

This chain connects TRBV5-5 to TRBJ1-4; no clear D. The CDR3 totals 15 residues. V lost 0 bases and J 0 bases, leaving 6 bases between the germline ends. From germline, CDR1 is SGHKS and CDR2 YYEKEE (reference sequence). CDR3 sequence (DNA): TGTGCCAGCAGCTTGGTAGGAGCAACTAATGAAAAACTGTTTTTT. Protein sequence: CASSLVGATNEKLFF.

The chain uses TRBV18 and TRBJ2-5; D is ambiguous. With 2 bases removed from V and 2 bases from J, the gap between germline ends came to 6 bases. Looked up from germline, CDR1 is KGHSH and CDR2 is LQKENI. CDR3 length: 13 residues. In DNA form, the CDR3 reads TGTGCCAGCTCACCATCCCAGCAAGAGACCCAGTACTTC. Translation: CASSPSQQETQYF.

This sequence joins TRBV28 and TRBJ2-1, with 14 bases fitting TRBD2. The V segment lost 10 bases and the J segment 9 bases; nucleotides outside the gene matches: 5. This CDR3 comprises 13 residues. The germline V gene encodes CDR1 MDHEN and CDR2 SYDVKM. Here the CDR3 DNA reads TGTGCCATCGAGGGGACTAGCGGGAGTGAGCAGTTCTTC. Its translation is CAIEGTSGSEQFF.

The chain has TRBV19 and TRBJ1-3, with 10 bases lining up with TRBD1. This CDR3 region has 16 residues. The V gene end was trimmed by 4 bases and the J gene end by 3 bases; junction bases not matched to a gene: 6. Germline-derived CDR1 and CDR2 are LNHDA and SQIVND (reference sequence). CDR3 amino acids: CASSRRDRGNGNTIYF. CDR3 coding DNA: TGTGCCAGTAGTAGACGGGACAGGGGTAATGGAAACACCATATATTTT.

Concerning this clone itself: The sample contains more than one DNA sequence encoding this CDR3. This chain joins TRBV11-2 and TRBJ2-3; D possibly corresponds to TRBD2 (5 bases). The V end lost 2 bases, the J end lost 8 bases, and 5 bases lay between the germline ends. Germline CDR1 reads SGHAT; CDR2 reads FQNNGV. The CDR3 spans 11 residues. CDR3 sequence: CASSLSGTQYF. Written as DNA, the CDR3 is TGTGCCAGCAGCTTAAGCGGTACGCAGTATTTT.

The chain uses TRBV6-5 and TRBJ2-1, with 11 bases identical to TRBD2. Looked up from germline, CDR1 is MNHEY and CDR2 is SVGAGI. The CDR3 extends over 15 amino acids. Trimming took 6 bases from V and 3 from J; bases not matched to a gene: 4. CDR3 residues: CASSPTSGDYNEQFF. Here the CDR3 DNA reads TGTGCCAGCAGCCCGACTAGCGGGGACTACAATGAGCAGTTCTTC.

The chain is built from TRBV5-1 and TRBJ2-5; TRBD1 matches 11 bases. Germline V CDR1 and CDR2: SGHRS, YFSETQ. Germline trimming cut 4 bases from V and 2 bases from J; bases unmatched to any gene: 7. The CDR3 runs 16 residues. CDR3 region: CASSVGTGGRQETQYF. The CDR3 nucleotides are TGCGCCAGCAGCGTCGGGACAGGGGGAAGGCAAGAGACCCAGTACTTC.

V gene TRBV27 combines with J gene TRBJ2-1, with 13 bases identical to TRBD2. Germline CDR1 is MNHEY and CDR2 is SMNVEV (reference sequence). Germline trimming cut 3 bases from V and 8 bases from J; bases unmatched to any gene: 7. There are 16 residues in the CDR3. CDR3 amino acids: CASSLRTSGSRHEQFF. CDR3 DNA sequence: TGTGCCAGCAGTTTGAGGACTAGCGGGAGTAGGCATGAGCAGTTCTTC.

Of note for this clone: Its ends do not fully match the called genes, so a read error is possible. V usage is TRBV6-2 or TRBV6-3 and J usage is TRBJ2-7; TRBD2 is a possible D gene (5 bases). CDR1 and CDR2 from the germline V gene are MNHEY and SVGEGT. CDR3 length: 13 residues. CDR3 nucleotide sequence: TGTGCCAGCAGATACTCACTAGTCTACGAGCAGTACTTC. This encodes CASRYSLVYEQYF.

The J gene is TRBJ2-5, the V gene TRBV18, with D perhaps matching TRBD2 (5 bases). Germline V lookup: CDR1 KGHSH, CDR2 LQKENI. Deletions cut 1 base from V and 5 bases from J, with 14 bases between. This CDR3 has 15 amino acids. CDR3 nucleotide sequence: TGTGCCAGCTCACCACAAACCGGGATAGAGGAGACCCAGTACTTC. Translated, it gives CASSPQTGIEETQYF. Full variable domain (missing parts from reference TRBV18 and TRBJ2-5): NAGVMQNPRHLVRRRGQEARLRCSPMKGHSHVYWYRQLPEEGLKFMVYLQKENIIDESGMPKERFSAEFPKEGPSILRIQQVVRGDSAAYFCASSPQTGIEETQYFGPGTRLLVL.

This chain's CDR3 is CASSLQGEVYGYTF. DNA for the CDR3: TGTGCCAGCAGCCTACAGGGGGAAGTATATGGCTACACCTTC. V is TRBV6-5 and J is TRBJ1-2, with 8 bases aligning to TRBD1. The CDR3 runs 14 residues. V shed 6 bases and J 5 bases; nucleotides not matched to a gene: 8. CDR1 is MNHEY, CDR2 SVGAGI, per germline.

This rearrangement joins TRBV19 to TRBJ2-7; possible D gene TRBD2, 7 bases. V gave up 8 bases and J gave up 0 bases, with 14 bases separating them. Germline V lookup: CDR1 LNHDA, CDR2 SQIVND (reference sequence). CDR3 length equals 14 residues. The CDR3 nucleotides are TGTGCCAGTGGGGAGGGGGACTACTCCTACGAGCAGTACTTC. It encodes CASGEGDYSYEQYF. Based on the CDR3 plus reference TRBV19 and TRBJ2-7, the full variable domain is DGGITQSPKYLFRKEGQNVTLSCEQNLNHDAMYWYRQDPGQGLRLIYYSQIVNDFQKGDIAEGYSVSREKKESFPLTVTSAQKNPTAFYLCASGEGDYSYEQYFGPGTRLTVT.

The V gene is TRBV29-1, the J gene TRBJ1-1; D is ambiguous. V was shortened by 4 bases and J by 1 base, with 13 bases between the two germline ends. The CDR3 is 14 amino acids. The V gene's germline CDR1 is SQVTM and CDR2 ANQGSEA. CDR3 region: CSVVGPGRNTEAFF. The DNA for the CDR3 is TGCAGCGTTGTTGGTCCGGGAAGGAACACTGAAGCTTTCTTT. The full variable domain, rest sourced from reference TRBV29-1 and TRBJ1-1, is SAVISQKPSRDICQRGTSLTIQCQVDSQVTMMFWYRQQPGQSLTLIATANQGSEATYESGFVIDKFPISRPNLTFSTLTVSNMSPEDSSIYLCSVVGPGRNTEAFFGQGTRLTVV.

The J gene is TRBJ2-7, the V gene TRBV7-2; unclear D gene. V was trimmed by 0 bases and J by 0 bases, leaving 6 bases between them. Germline CDR1 reads SGHTA; CDR2 reads FQGNSA. The CDR3 totals 14 residues. CDR3 in DNA: TGTGCCAGCAGCTTAGCCAGACACTCCTACGAGCAGTACTTC. Translated: CASSLARHSYEQYF.

V gene TRBV29-1 combines with J gene TRBJ1-4; D unresolved. CDR3 length: 16 amino acids. The V end was cut by 7 bases, the J end by 4 bases, with 22 bases between. Germline V gives CDR1 SQVTM, CDR2 ANQGSEA. The CDR3 nucleotides are TGCAGCGCCCTCGGGGTCAGTCGCCAACTTAATGAAAAACTGTTTTTT. Its protein product is CSALGVSRQLNEKLFF.

Remarks on this clone: The junction departs from germline at one end; a sequencing error may be responsible. The V and J genes are TRBV6-1 and TRBJ1-2; 8 nucleotides match TRBD1. Germline CDR1 reads MNHNS; CDR2 reads SASEGT. This CDR3 is built from 13 residues. In DNA form, the CDR3 reads TGTGCCAGCGGTGACAGGGGCCCCTATGGCTACACCTTC. Protein sequence: CASGDRGPYGYTF.

V gene TRBV14 combines with J gene TRBJ2-1, with 9 bases identical to TRBD2. The V segment lost 2 bases and the J segment 3 bases; nucleotides outside the gene matches: 8. The CDR3 runs to 17 residues. Per germline, CDR1 SGHDN and CDR2 FVKESK. The CDR3, as DNA: TGTGCCAGCAGCCAAAGGGAGACTAGCGGAGACTACAATGAGCAGTTCTTC. This gives the protein CASSQRETSGDYNEQFF.

V and J are TRBV10-1 and TRBJ2-3, with D unresolved. The CDR3 runs 16 residues. Trimming stripped 4 bases from V and 0 bases from J, with 14 bases between. CDR1 is WNHNN and CDR2 is SYGVQD in the germline V gene (reference sequence). The CDR3 DNA follows: TGCGCCAGCAGTGCTCAGCCAGGAATAAGCACAGATACGCAGTATTTT. This gives the protein CASSAQPGISTDTQYF.

The chain has TRBV28 and TRBJ1-2; TRBD1 aligns across 9 bases. Germline CDR1 is MDHEN and CDR2 is SYDVKM. The V segment lost 5 bases and the J segment 8 bases; nucleotides outside the gene matches: 15. This CDR3 is built from 16 residues. The CDR3 nucleotides are TGTGCCAGCAGTGGGCATACCGGGACAGGGATCGAGGGCTACACCTTC. Translation: CASSGHTGTGIEGYTF.

This clone has just a few counts. V is TRBV6-5 and J is TRBJ1-5; D possibly corresponds to TRBD1 (5 bases). Trimming took off 5 bases at V and 3 bases at J, with 11 bases between the two ends. The germline gives CDR1 MNHEY, CDR2 SVGAGI. This CDR3 has 14 residues. The CDR3 reads CASSKDTNNQPQHF. CDR3 DNA: TGTGCCAGCAGTAAGGACACCAACAATCAGCCCCAGCATTTT.

The chain joins TRBV7-3 to TRBJ2-2, with TRBD2 as a possible D gene (5 bases). CDR3 length equals 15 residues. The germline V gene has CDR1 SGHTA and CDR2 FQGTGA. V was clipped by 3 bases and J by 5 bases, with 13 bases between them. CDR3 bases: TGTGCCAGCAGCTTTTTGGGAGATCGTACCGGGGAGCTGTTTTTT. Translating gives CASSFLGDRTGELFF.

This clone was found a few times. V gene TRBV3-1 (or the pseudogene TRBV3-2) combines with J gene TRBJ1-3; D call uncertain. The V end was cut by 5 bases, the J end by 0 bases, with 11 bases between. The CDR3 runs 15 residues. CDR1 LGHDT and CDR2 YNNKEL come from the germline V gene (reference sequence). This CDR3 reads CASSASDFSGNTIYF. The CDR3 DNA sequence: TGTGCCAGCAGCGCATCCGACTTCTCTGGAAACACCATATATTTT.

This chain connects TRBV27 to TRBJ2-2; possible D gene TRBD1, 6 bases. Germline V CDR1 and CDR2: MNHEY, SMNVEV (reference sequence). The CDR3 contains 14 residues. V lost 8 bases and J lost 1, with 11 bases in between. CDR3 sequence reads: CASRTVGNTGELFF. The CDR3 coding sequence is TGTGCCAGCCGGACAGTTGGGAACACCGGGGAGCTGTTTTTT.

This chain's CDR3 is CASSTRVRNSGNTIYF. The CDR3 coding sequence is TGTGCCAGCTCTACCCGGGTTCGGAACTCTGGAAACACCATATATTTT. The chain has TRBV18 and TRBJ1-3, with D unresolved. V was cut by 6 bases and J by 0 bases, with 15 bases left in between. Germline assignment: CDR1 KGHSH and CDR2 LQKENI. The CDR3 sequence is 16 residues long. Drawing the rest from reference TRBV18 and TRBJ1-3, the complete variable domain is NAGVMQNPRHLVRRRGQEARLRCSPMKGHSHVYWYRQLPEEGLKFMVYLQKENIIDESGMPKERFSAEFPKEGPSILRIQQVVRGDSAAYFCASSTRVRNSGNTIYFGEGSWLTVV.

This clone was seen only once. V is TRBV10-2 and J is TRBJ2-2; 11 nucleotides match TRBD2. Per germline, CDR1 WSHSY and CDR2 SAAADI. This CDR3 region has 15 residues. The junction had 2 bases not matched to a gene; V was cut back by 5 bases and J by 3 bases. For the CDR3, the DNA is TGCGCCAGCAGTTATAGCGGGAGGGACACCGGGGAGCTGTTTTTT. Its translation is CASSYSGRDTGELFF.

The gene calls are TRBV5-4 and TRBJ1-1, with D uncertain. Germline CDR1 SGHNT, CDR2 YYREEE (reference sequence). V was pared by 2 bases and J by 1 base, with 6 bases between. The CDR3 is 13 residues long. The CDR3 nucleotides read TGTGCCAGCAGCTTCCCGGGGAACACTGAAGCTTTCTTT. Protein: CASSFPGNTEAFF. The entire variable domain, with the rest obtained from reference TRBV5-4 and TRBJ1-1, is as follows: ETGVTQSPTHLIKTRGQQVTLRCSSQSGHNTVSWYQQALGQGPQFIFQYYREEENGRGNFPPRFSGLQFPNYSSELNVNALELDDSALYLCASSFPGNTEAFFGQGTRLTVV.

The chain employs TRBV15 and TRBJ1-4; tentative D call: TRBD1 (6 bases). Deletions cut 3 bases from V and 8 bases from J, with 16 bases between. The germline CDR1 and CDR2 sequences are LNHNV and YYDKDF (reference sequence). This CDR3 contains 15 residues. The DNA of the CDR3 is TGTGCCACCAGCAGGGGACTGTGGGGGGGCGAAAAACTGTTTTTT. Translating it yields CATSRGLWGGEKLFF.